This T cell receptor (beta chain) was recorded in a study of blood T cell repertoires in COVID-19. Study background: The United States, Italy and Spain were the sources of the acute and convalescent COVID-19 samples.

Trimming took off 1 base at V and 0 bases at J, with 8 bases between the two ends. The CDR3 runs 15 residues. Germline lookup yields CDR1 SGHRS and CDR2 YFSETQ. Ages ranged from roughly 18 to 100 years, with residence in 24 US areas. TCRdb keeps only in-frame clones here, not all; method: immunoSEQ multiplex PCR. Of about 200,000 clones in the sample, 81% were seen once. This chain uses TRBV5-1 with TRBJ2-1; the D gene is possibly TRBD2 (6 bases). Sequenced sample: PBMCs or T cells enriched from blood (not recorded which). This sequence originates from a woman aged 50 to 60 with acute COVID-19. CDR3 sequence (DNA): TGCGCCAGCAGCTTGCGGGAGAGCTCCTACAATGAGCAGTTCTTC. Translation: CASSLRESSYNEQFF.